This TCR beta chain was recovered during a study of shared clonotypes between healthy human individuals. Using immunoSEQ multiplex PCR, the repertoire was profiled, and TCRdb retains in-frame clones only, with some absent. The data hold under 2.5 million clones, with less than 95% observed a single time. The J segment lost 6 bases and the V segment lost 4 bases, leaving 12 bases of the junction unmatched. Germline CDR1 SGHNT, CDR2 YYREEE (reference sequence). The CDR3 sequence is 16 residues long. The chain has TRBV5-4 and TRBJ1-4, with TRBD1 identical over 7 bases. The sequenced sample consisted of naive CD4+ T cells from PBMCs. Specified subset: CD45RA+ positively selected. This TCR was sampled from a man in his late teens or twenties in good health. Some clones in this sample may be carry-over from other donors' samples. CDR3 bases: TGTGCCAGCAGCCAACGCGTCGGGCAGGGGGATGAAAAACTGTTTTTT. Translated, it gives CASSQRVGQGDEKLFF.